The T cell receptor beta chain under discussion was sequenced for a study of T cell changes during pregnancy in multiple sclerosis. Sequenced by immunoSEQ multiplex PCR; TCRdb stores in-frame clones only, minus some. The top ten clones hold more than 1% of a sample with 35,000 or so clones, about 90% of them seen once. Sequencing used CD4+ T cells from peripheral blood mononuclear cells, obtained before pregnancy. This receptor was obtained from a female donor with multiple sclerosis, enrolled in a pregnancy study.

The CDR3 region has the DNA TGCAGCGTTGGTACGGGGCTAGCGGGGCCAGAGACCCAGTACTTC. Its translation is CSVGTGLAGPETQYF. J is TRBJ2-5 and V is TRBV29-1; 9 bases line up with TRBD2. J was trimmed by 4 bases and V by 4 bases; bases with no gene match: 10. The CDR3 is 15 residues long. Germline CDR1 reads SQVTM; CDR2 reads ANQGSEA.